The 24 T cell receptor beta chains listed next were all sequenced from one sample in a study of blood T cells in healthy people across ages. Primed by a sample-barcoded 5' primer and a J-beta primer mix, a second PCR proceeded for roughly 7 to 12 cycles. Each CDR3 protein gets one entry after TCRdb re-called the 5' RACE reads with MiXCR. The table lists 800,000 to 1,300,000 distinct CDR3 sequences, about 23% of them singletons. This same sample was also part of a study on T cells of mothers and their children.

The sample consisted of blood. These receptors came from a girl aged 2 to 10 in good health.

This clonotype was observed a few times. This chain links TRBV7-9 with TRBJ2-2; D possibly uses TRBD1 or TRBD2 (7 bases each). V was shortened by 7 bases and J by 4 bases, with 19 bases between the two germline ends. The CDR3 has 16 amino acids. CDR1 is SEHNR, CDR2 FQNEAQ, per germline (reference sequence). The CDR3, as DNA: TGTGCCAGCAAACCTCGACAGGGAGGGGGCACCGGGGAGCTGTTTTTT. Its protein is CASKPRQGGGTGELFF. The whole variable domain, remainder taken from reference TRBV7-9 and TRBJ2-2, is DTGVSQNPRHKITKRGQNVTFRCDPISEHNRLYWYRQTLGQGPEFLTYFQNEAQLEKSRLLSDRFSAERPKGSFSTLEIQRTEQGDSAMYLCASKPRQGGGTGELFFGEGSRLTVL.

The genes are TRBV2 and TRBJ2-3, with 7 bases matching TRBD2. The CDR3 sequence is 16 residues long. Germline V gene data show CDR1 as SNHLY and CDR2 as FYNNEI. Unmatched junction bases numbered 12, after V lost 3 bases and J lost 6 bases. The CDR3 bases are TGTGCCAGCAGTGATCCCCTAGCGGACCCGGCGGATACGCAGTATTTT. Translation gives CASSDPLADPADTQYF.

V and J are TRBV15 and TRBJ2-7, with D tentatively TRBD1 (6 bases). V was shortened by 1 base and J by 4 bases, with 8 bases between the two germline ends. Germline lookup yields CDR1 LNHNV and CDR2 YYDKDF (reference sequence). CDR3 size: 13 residues. The CDR3 protein is CATSRAGQYEQYF. Here the CDR3 DNA reads TGTGCCACCAGCAGAGCGGGACAATACGAGCAGTACTTC.

This chain uses TRBV14 with TRBJ2-7; 9 bases line up with TRBD2. This CDR3 is built from 16 residues. J gave up 3 bases and V 5 bases, and 11 bases lay outside the gene matches. CDR1 is SGHDN and CDR2 is FVKESK in the germline V gene. CDR3 nucleotide sequence: TGTGCCAGCAGCAAGGGGAGAAGACTAGCGGTCTACGAGCAGTACTTC. Translated: CASSKGRRLAVYEQYF.

This clonotype was detected a few times. The chain links TRBV6-5 to TRBJ1-3; D is unclear. V lost 0 bases to trimming and J lost 0 bases, with 3 bases between them. CDR1 is MNHEY and CDR2 is SVGAGI in the germline V gene. This CDR3 comprises 14 residues. The CDR3 DNA is TGTGCCAGCAGTTACTCGGTCTCTGGAAACACCATATATTTT. Protein sequence: CASSYSVSGNTIYF.

In nucleotides, the CDR3 is TGCGCCAGCAGCTTAATCGGGGGGGACCAGACCCAGTACTTC. As protein: CASSLIGGDQTQYF. This chain uses TRBV5-1 with TRBJ2-5; 8 bases agree with TRBD2. V shed 2 bases, J shed 6 bases, and the junction held 6 bases outside the gene matches. Per germline, CDR1 SGHRS and CDR2 YFSETQ. The CDR3 runs 14 residues.

The V and J genes are TRBV6-1 and TRBJ1-2; no firm D call. Germline CDR1 is MNHNS and CDR2 is SASEGT. CDR3 size: 13 residues. V was shortened by 6 bases and J by 5 bases, with 13 bases between the two germline ends. This CDR3 reads CASSTGRTYGYTF. The CDR3 nucleotides read TGTGCCAGCAGCACCGGACGGACTTATGGCTACACCTTC.

V usage is TRBV10-1 and J usage is TRBJ2-3; 7 bases agree with TRBD1. This CDR3 is built from 15 residues. The V gene end was trimmed by 2 bases and the J gene end by 4 bases; junction bases not matched to a gene: 6. Germline CDR1 is WNHNN and CDR2 is SYGVQD (reference sequence). The CDR3 DNA follows: TGCGCCAGCAGTGAGACAGGGGATTTGGCAGATACGCAGTATTTT. This codes for CASSETGDLADTQYF.

This chain links TRBV3-1 with TRBJ2-2; a possible D gene is TRBD2 (6 bases). The V and J ends lost 1 base and 2 bases respectively, with 11 bases between them. This CDR3 spans 16 amino acids. CDR1 and CDR2 from the germline V gene are LGHDT and YNNKEL (reference sequence). CDR3 region: CASSQGGDPNTGELFF. In DNA, the CDR3 is TGTGCCAGCAGCCAAGGCGGGGACCCTAACACCGGGGAGCTGTTTTTT.

The chain is built from TRBV10-3 and TRBJ2-7, with 7 nucleotides matching TRBD2. The J segment lost 5 bases and the V segment lost 2 bases, leaving 9 bases of the junction unmatched. From germline, CDR1 is ENHRY and CDR2 SYGVKD. This CDR3 comprises 15 residues. Here the CDR3 DNA reads TGTGCCATCAGTGAGGCTTCTGGGGGAGGGGACGAGCAGTACTTC. This codes for CAISEASGGGDEQYF.

The CDR3 is CASSLAQGLSEAFF. CDR3 DNA: TGTGCCAGCAGTTTAGCGCAGGGCCTTTCTGAAGCTTTCTTT. V is TRBV12-3 or TRBV12-4 and J is TRBJ1-1; D is possibly TRBD1 (5 bases). This CDR3 has 14 amino acids. Trimming removed 0 bases from V and 6 bases from J, with 11 bases in between.

The rearrangement links TRBV7-8 to TRBJ2-1; 12 positions match TRBD1. Germline CDR1 is SGHVS and CDR2 is FQNEAQ. V dropped 4 bases and J dropped 5; count of bases not matched to a gene: 6. CDR3 size: 16 residues. The CDR3 spells CASSWGDRGLNNEQFF. DNA for the CDR3: TGTGCCAGCAGCTGGGGGGACAGGGGGCTCAACAATGAGCAGTTCTTC.

The rearrangement joins TRBV12-3 or TRBV12-4 to TRBJ1-2; D unclear. CDR3 length equals 16 residues. V was trimmed by 3 bases and J by 1 base, leaving 15 bases between them. CDR3 loop: CASSFNLRSINYGYTF. CDR3 nucleotides: TGTGCCAGCAGTTTTAATTTGAGGAGCATTAACTATGGCTACACCTTC.

This clonotype came up a few times. The chain carries TRBV3-1 and TRBJ2-7, with a weak D call TRBD2 (6 bases). The germline gives CDR1 LGHDT, CDR2 YNNKEL (reference sequence). V shed 4 bases and J shed 4 bases, with 11 bases lying between them. The CDR3 is 13 amino acids. This chain's CDR3 is CASSRDREYEQYF. The CDR3 nucleotides are TGTGCCAGCAGCCGAGATCGGGAGTACGAGCAGTACTTC.

V is TRBV29-1 and J is TRBJ2-5; D not certain. The CDR3 is 13 amino acids. Germline V CDR1 and CDR2: SQVTM, ANQGSEA. The V end was cut by 4 bases, the J end by 4 bases, with 13 bases between. The CDR3 coding sequence is TGCAGCGTTGGCCCCCGTCTCGCAGAGACCCAGTACTTC. Translating gives CSVGPRLAETQYF.

The chain has TRBV7-9 and TRBJ2-1, with 8 positions matching TRBD2. Germline trimming cut 4 bases from V and 3 bases from J; bases unmatched to any gene: 8. CDR1 SEHNR and CDR2 FQNEAQ come from the germline V gene (reference sequence). This CDR3 has 16 amino acids. CDR3 sequence reads: CASSSGTGTSYNEQFF. The CDR3 DNA sequence: TGTGCCAGCAGCTCGGGAACCGGGACTAGCTACAATGAGCAGTTCTTC.

This chain uses TRBV29-1 with TRBJ2-1; 9 nucleotides match TRBD1. The J call is doubtful: the DNA matches TRBJ2-5 better. The CDR3 has 14 residues. The germline V gene has CDR1 SQVTM and CDR2 ANQGSEA. CDR3 residues: CSVLRDRVQETQYF. In nucleotides, the CDR3 is TGCAGCGTCCTCCGGGACAGGGTCCAAGAGACCCAGTACTTC.

V is TRBV11-1 and J is TRBJ2-7; 8 bases are shared with TRBD1. The J segment lost 7 bases and the V segment lost 6 bases, leaving 8 bases of the junction unmatched. The germline CDR1 and CDR2 sequences are SGHAT and FQDESV (reference sequence). The CDR3 covers 13 residues. CDR3 bases: TGTGCCAGCAGAGCCGGACAGGGTTGGGAGCAGTACTTC. It codes for CASRAGQGWEQYF. Together with reference TRBV11-1 and TRBJ2-7, the CDR3 gives the full variable domain: EAEVAQSPRYKITEKSQAVAFWCDPISGHATLYWYRQILGQGPELLVQFQDESVVDDSQLPKDRFSAERLKGVDSTLKIQPAELGDSAMYLCASRAGQGWEQYFGPGTRLTVT.

This clonotype came up a few times. The chain joins TRBV24-1 to TRBJ2-7, with TRBD2 identical over 7 bases. CDR3 length equals 9 residues. V lost 12 bases and J lost 7; bases outside the gene matches: 2. Looked up from germline, CDR1 is KGHDR and CDR2 is SFDVKD. This chain's CDR3 is CAPRGEQYF. The CDR3 nucleotides read TGTGCCCCGCGGGGGGAGCAGTACTTC.

This clonotype was seen once. Sequence at one end of the junction differs from germline and may be a read error. The chain is built from TRBV20-1 and TRBJ2-3; D is unresolved. Germline CDR1 is DFQATT and CDR2 is SNEGSKA (reference sequence). CDR3 size: 13 residues. CDR3: CSVRDPIADTQYF. DNA for the CDR3: TGCAGTGTTAGAGATCCCATAGCAGATACGCAGTATTTT.

The chain combines TRBV4-3 with TRBJ2-3; TRBD2 aligns across 10 bases. CDR1 and CDR2 from the germline V gene are LGHNA and YSLEER. The CDR3 runs 17 residues. Trimming cost V 1 base and J 6 bases; bases outside gene matches: 10. Here the CDR3 DNA reads TGCGCCAGCAGCCAAGCCCCAGTAGCGGGAGGTGCGGATACGCAGTATTTT. Amino acids: CASSQAPVAGGADTQYF.

This clonotype was counted a few times. V and J are TRBV3-1 and TRBJ1-2, with 7 bases matching TRBD1. CDR3 length: 13 residues. Unmatched junction bases numbered 7, after V lost 4 bases and J lost 8 bases. CDR1 and CDR2 from the germline V gene are LGHDT and YNNKEL (reference sequence). DNA for the CDR3: TGTGCCAGCAGCCGCCTGGGGGACAGCGGCTACACCTTC. The encoded protein is CASSRLGDSGYTF. Complete variable domain (other parts from reference TRBV3-1 and TRBJ1-2): DTAVSQTPKYLVTQMGNDKSIKCEQNLGHDTMYWYKQDSKKFLKIMFSYNNKELIINETVPNRFSPKSPDKAHLNLHINSLELGDSAVYFCASSRLGDSGYTFGSGTRLTVV.

Written as DNA, the CDR3 is TGTGCCAGCAGTTTCGCTCCAGCGGGGGCAGATACGCAGTATTTT. Its translation is CASSFAPAGADTQYF. The chain joins TRBV27 to TRBJ2-3, with TRBD2 matching 8 bases. V shed 3 bases, J shed 4 bases, and the junction held 6 bases outside the gene matches. The CDR3 contains 15 residues. CDR1 is MNHEY and CDR2 is SMNVEV in the germline V gene (reference sequence).

This clonotype was seen more than once but under ten times. V gene TRBV29-1 combines with J gene TRBJ1-1, with 7 bases that match TRBD1. Germline loops: CDR1 SQVTM, CDR2 ANQGSEA. V shed 5 bases and J 6 bases; nucleotides not matched to a gene: 9. The CDR3 runs 13 residues. CDR3 sequence: CSVRTGERAEAFF. The CDR3 coding sequence is TGCAGCGTTCGAACAGGGGAACGGGCTGAAGCTTTCTTT.